The rows below give T cell receptor beta chains drawn from one sample of a study of cytomegalovirus exposure and HLA in healthy donors. Generated by immunoSEQ multiplex PCR, the TCRdb table keeps only in-frame clones and is missing some. Of roughly 160,000 clones in the sample, about four fifths were seen once. Material for sequencing was PBMCs. The receptors here all came from a man younger than 45 in good health and CMV-seronegative. Each CDR3 is given with its conserved first and last residue. Each record gives: D gene, V gene, J gene, CDR3 DNA, CDR3 protein. D genes are given only for firm matches.

D gene: TRBD2; V gene: TRBV5-1; J gene: TRBJ2-1; CDR3 DNA: TGCGCCAGCAGCTTAGCGGGGGCGCTCAATGAGCAGTTCTTC; CDR3 protein: CASSLAGALNEQFF
D gene: TRBD2; V gene: TRBV27; J gene: TRBJ2-3; CDR3 DNA: TGTGCCAGCAGAGGGGCGGCGGGGGGCCAAACGGATACGCAGTATTTT; CDR3 protein: CASRGAAGGQTDTQYF
D gene: -; V gene: TRBV19; J gene: TRBJ1-1; CDR3 DNA: TGTGCCAGTAGTTTTATACCGGACAGCTTGAACACTGAAGCTTTCTTT; CDR3 protein: CASSFIPDSLNTEAFF
D gene: -; V gene: TRBV4-3; J gene: TRBJ2-5; CDR3 DNA: TGCGCCAGCAGCCAAGAGAAAGCAGGCAGAGAGACCCAGTACTTC; CDR3 protein: CASSQEKAGRETQYF
D gene: -; V gene: TRBV29-1; J gene: TRBJ1-2; CDR3 DNA: TGCAGCGTTGTCGAGCGGGGGCGCGTTTACGGCTACACCTTC; CDR3 protein: CSVVERGRVYGYTF
D gene: -; V gene: TRBV27; J gene: TRBJ2-3; CDR3 DNA: TGTGCCAGCACCTTACGGGGAGGCACAGATACGCAGTATTTT; CDR3 protein: CASTLRGGTDTQYF
D gene: -; V gene: TRBV28; J gene: TRBJ1-5; CDR3 DNA: TGTGCCAGCAGTTCCAACGGACTCTATAGCAATCAGCCCCAGCATTTT; CDR3 protein: CASSSNGLYSNQPQHF
D gene: -; V gene: TRBV28; J gene: TRBJ1-1; CDR3 DNA: TGTGCCAGCAGTTTCGAGGCCGTCCGAGGAGCTTTCTTT; CDR3 protein: CASSFEAVRGAFF
D gene: -; V gene: TRBV6-4; J gene: TRBJ2-3; CDR3 DNA: TGTGCCAGCAGTGACGGTAGCAGGGGGGACACAGATACGCAGTATTTT; CDR3 protein: CASSDGSRGDTDTQYF
D gene: -; V gene: TRBV7-2; J gene: TRBJ2-7; CDR3 DNA: TGTGCCAGCAGCTTCGATATTAGCTCCTACGAGCAGTACTTC; CDR3 protein: CASSFDISSYEQYF
D gene: TRBD1; V gene: TRBV6-6; J gene: TRBJ2-4; CDR3 DNA: TGTGCCAGCAGCTCCGGACAGGGGGGGAACATTCAGTACTTC; CDR3 protein: CASSSGQGGNIQYF